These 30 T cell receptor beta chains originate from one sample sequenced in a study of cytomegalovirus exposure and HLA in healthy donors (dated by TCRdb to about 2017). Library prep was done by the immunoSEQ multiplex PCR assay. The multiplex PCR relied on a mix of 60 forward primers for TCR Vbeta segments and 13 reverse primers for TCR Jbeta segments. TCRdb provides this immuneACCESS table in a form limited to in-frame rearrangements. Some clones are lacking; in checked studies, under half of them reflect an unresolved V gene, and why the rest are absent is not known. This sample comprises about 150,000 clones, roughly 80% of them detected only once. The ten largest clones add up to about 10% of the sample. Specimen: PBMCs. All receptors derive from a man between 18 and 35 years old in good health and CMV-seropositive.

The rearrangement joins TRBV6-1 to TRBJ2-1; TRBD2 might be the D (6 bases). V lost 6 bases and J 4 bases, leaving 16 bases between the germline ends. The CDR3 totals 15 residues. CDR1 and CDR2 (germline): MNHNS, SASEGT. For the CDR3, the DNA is TGTGCCAGCAGGACGGGTAGCGGCGCTTACAATGAGCAGTTCTTC. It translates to CASRTGSGAYNEQFF.

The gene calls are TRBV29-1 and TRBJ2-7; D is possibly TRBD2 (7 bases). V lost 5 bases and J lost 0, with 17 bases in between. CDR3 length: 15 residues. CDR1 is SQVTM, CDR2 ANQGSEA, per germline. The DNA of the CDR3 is TGCAGCGTTCGAAAGGGGGGGCCACTCTCCTACGAGCAGTACTTC. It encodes CSVRKGGPLSYEQYF.

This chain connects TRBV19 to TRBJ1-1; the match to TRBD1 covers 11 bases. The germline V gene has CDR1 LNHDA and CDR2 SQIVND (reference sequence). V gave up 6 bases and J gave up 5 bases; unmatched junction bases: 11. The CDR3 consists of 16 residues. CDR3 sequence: CASSHLGGQGGTEAFF. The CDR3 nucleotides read TGTGCCAGTAGCCACCTTGGGGGACAGGGGGGGACTGAAGCTTTCTTT.

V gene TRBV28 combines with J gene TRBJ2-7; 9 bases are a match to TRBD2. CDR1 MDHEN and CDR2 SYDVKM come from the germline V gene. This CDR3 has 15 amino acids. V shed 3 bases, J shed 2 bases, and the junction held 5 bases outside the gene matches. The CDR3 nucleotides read TGTGCCAGCAGTTTCCCTAGCGGGGAAGCCTACGAGCAGTACTTC. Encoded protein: CASSFPSGEAYEQYF.

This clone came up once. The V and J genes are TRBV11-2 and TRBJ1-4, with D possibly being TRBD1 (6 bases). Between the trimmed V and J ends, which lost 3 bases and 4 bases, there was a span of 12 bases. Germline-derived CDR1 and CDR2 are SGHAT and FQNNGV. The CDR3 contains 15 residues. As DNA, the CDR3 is TGTGCCAGCAGCTTCCAGGGGCCGCTTAATGAAAAACTGTTTTTT. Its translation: CASSFQGPLNEKLFF.

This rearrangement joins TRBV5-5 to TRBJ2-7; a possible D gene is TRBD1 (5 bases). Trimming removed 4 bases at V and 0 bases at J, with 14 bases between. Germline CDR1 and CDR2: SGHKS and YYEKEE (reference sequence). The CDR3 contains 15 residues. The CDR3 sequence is CASSPWGSSSYEQYF. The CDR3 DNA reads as TGTGCCAGCAGCCCCTGGGGCTCGAGCTCCTACGAGCAGTACTTC.

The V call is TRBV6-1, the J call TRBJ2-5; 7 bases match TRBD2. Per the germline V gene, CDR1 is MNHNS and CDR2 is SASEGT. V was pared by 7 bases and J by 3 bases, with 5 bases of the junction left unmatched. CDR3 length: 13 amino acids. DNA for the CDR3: TGTGCCAGCATCGAAGGGACTAAAGAGACCCAGTACTTC. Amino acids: CASIEGTKETQYF.

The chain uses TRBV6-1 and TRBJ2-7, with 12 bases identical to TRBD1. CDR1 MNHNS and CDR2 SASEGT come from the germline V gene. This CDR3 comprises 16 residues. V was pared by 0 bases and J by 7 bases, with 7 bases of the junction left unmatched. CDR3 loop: CASSEALGTGGSEQYF. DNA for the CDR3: TGTGCCAGCAGTGAAGCGTTGGGGACAGGGGGCTCAGAGCAGTACTTC.

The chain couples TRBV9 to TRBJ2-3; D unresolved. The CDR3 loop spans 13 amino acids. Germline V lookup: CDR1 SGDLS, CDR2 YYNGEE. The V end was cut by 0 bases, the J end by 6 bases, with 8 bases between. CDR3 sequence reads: CASSVAQRDTQYF. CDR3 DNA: TGTGCCAGCAGCGTAGCCCAACGGGATACGCAGTATTTT.

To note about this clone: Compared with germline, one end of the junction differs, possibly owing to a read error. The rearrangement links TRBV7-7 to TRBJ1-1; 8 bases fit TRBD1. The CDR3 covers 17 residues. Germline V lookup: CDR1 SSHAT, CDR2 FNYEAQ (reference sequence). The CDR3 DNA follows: TGTGCTAGCAGCTCAAAACCCCGGGACAGGACGAACACTGAAGCTTTCTTT. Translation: CASSSKPRDRTNTEAFF.

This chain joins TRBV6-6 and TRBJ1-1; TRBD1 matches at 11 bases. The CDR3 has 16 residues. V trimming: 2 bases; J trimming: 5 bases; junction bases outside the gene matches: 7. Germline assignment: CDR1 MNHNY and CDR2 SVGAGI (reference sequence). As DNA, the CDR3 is TGTGCCAGCAGTTACACCGGACAGGGGGCGAAAACTGAAGCTTTCTTT. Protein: CASSYTGQGAKTEAFF.

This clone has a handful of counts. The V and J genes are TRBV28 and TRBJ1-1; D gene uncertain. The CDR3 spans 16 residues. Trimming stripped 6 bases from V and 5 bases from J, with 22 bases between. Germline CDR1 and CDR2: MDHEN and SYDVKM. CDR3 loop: CASSLSLRGLETEAFF. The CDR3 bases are TGTGCCAGCAGCCTATCCCTCCGAGGGCTGGAGACTGAAGCTTTCTTT.

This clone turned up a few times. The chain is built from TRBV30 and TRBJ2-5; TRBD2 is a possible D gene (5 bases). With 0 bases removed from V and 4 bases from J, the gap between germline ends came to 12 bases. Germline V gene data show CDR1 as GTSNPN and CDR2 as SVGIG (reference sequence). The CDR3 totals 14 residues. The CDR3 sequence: CAWSVSPGGETQYF. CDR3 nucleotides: TGTGCCTGGAGTGTAAGTCCAGGAGGAGAGACCCAGTACTTC.

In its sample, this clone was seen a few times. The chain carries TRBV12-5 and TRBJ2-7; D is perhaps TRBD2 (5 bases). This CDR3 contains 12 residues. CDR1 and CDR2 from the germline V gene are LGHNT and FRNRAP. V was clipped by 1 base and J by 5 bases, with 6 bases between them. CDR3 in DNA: TGTGCTAGTGGTTTGGGAGGGAACGAGCAGTACTTC. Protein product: CASGLGGNEQYF.

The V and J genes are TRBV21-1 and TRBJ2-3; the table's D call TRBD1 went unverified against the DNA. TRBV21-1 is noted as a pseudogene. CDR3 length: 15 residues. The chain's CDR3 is CASSKFEGERDTQYF. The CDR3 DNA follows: TGTGCCAGCAGCAAATTTGAGGGGGAGAGGGATACGCAGTATTTT.

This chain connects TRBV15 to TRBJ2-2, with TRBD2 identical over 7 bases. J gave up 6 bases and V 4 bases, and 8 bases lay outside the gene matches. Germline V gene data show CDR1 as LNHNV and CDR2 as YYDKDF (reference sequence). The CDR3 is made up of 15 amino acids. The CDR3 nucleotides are TGTGCCACCAGCACCGGCGGGAGCTGGGCCGGGGAGCTGTTTTTT. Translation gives CATSTGGSWAGELFF.

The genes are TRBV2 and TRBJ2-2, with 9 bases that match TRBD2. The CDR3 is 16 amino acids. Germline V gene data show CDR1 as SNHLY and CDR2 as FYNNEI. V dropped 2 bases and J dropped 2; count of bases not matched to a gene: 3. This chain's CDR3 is CASSERLAVNTGELFF. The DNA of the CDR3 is TGTGCCAGCAGTGAACGACTAGCGGTAAACACCGGGGAGCTGTTTTTT.

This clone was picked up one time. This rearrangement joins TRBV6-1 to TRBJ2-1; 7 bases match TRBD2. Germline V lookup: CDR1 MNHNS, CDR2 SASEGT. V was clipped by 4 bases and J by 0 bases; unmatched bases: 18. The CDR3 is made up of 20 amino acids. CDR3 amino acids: CASSGVSGTLLTISYNEQFF. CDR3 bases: TGTGCCAGCAGTGGAGTGAGCGGGACCCTCCTAACGATCTCCTACAATGAGCAGTTCTTC.

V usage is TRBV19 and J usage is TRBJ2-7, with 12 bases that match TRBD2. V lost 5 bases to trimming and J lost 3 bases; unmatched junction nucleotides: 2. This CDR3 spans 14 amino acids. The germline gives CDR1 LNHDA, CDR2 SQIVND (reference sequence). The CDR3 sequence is CASSPGLAGYEQYF. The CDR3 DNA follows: TGTGCCAGTAGTCCGGGACTAGCGGGCTACGAGCAGTACTTC.

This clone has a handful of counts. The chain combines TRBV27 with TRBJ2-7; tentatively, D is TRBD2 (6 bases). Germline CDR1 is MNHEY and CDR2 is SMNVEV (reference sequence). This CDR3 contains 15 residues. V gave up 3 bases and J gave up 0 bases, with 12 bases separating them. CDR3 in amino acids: CASSLERASSYEQYF. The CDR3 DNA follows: TGTGCCAGCAGTTTGGAGCGGGCAAGCTCCTACGAGCAGTACTTC.

CDR3: CASSLAPQGLIYEQYF. The CDR3 DNA reads TGCGCCAGCAGCTTGGCTCCGCAGGGCTTGATCTACGAGCAGTACTTC. V gene TRBV5-1 combines with J gene TRBJ2-7, with D possibly matching TRBD1 (5 bases). V lost 0 bases and J 3 bases, leaving 16 bases between the germline ends. Germline CDR1 reads SGHRS; CDR2 reads YFSETQ. The CDR3 is made up of 16 amino acids.

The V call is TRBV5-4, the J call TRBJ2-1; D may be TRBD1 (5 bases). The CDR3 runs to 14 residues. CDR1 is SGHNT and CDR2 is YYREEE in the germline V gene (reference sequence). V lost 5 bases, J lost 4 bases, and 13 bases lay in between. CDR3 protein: CASRTDRVYNEQFF. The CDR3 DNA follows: TGTGCCAGCAGGACCGACAGAGTTTACAATGAGCAGTTCTTC.

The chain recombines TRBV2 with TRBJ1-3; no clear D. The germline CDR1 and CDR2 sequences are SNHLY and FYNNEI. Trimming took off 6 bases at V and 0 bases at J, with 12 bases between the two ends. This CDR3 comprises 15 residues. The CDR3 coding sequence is TGTGCCAGCAGAGAATACAGCAACTCTGGAAACACCATATATTTT. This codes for CASREYSNSGNTIYF.

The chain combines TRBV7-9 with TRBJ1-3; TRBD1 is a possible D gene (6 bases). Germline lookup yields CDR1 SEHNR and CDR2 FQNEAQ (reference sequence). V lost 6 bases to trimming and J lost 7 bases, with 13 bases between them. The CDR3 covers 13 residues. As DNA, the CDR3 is TGTGCCAGCAGTTTCGGGACATCGAACACCATATATTTT. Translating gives CASSFGTSNTIYF.

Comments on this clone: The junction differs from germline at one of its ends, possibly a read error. CDR3 sequence: CASREGASGRIEQYF. CDR3 DNA sequence: TGTGCCAGCAGGGAAGGGGCTAGCGGGAGAATCGAGCAGTACTTC. The chain couples TRBV6-1 to TRBJ2-5; TRBD2 matches at 10 bases. Judging by the DNA end, TRBJ2-7 fits better; the J call may be wrong. Germline V gene sequence: CDR1 MNHNS, CDR2 SASEGT. CDR3 length: 15 residues.

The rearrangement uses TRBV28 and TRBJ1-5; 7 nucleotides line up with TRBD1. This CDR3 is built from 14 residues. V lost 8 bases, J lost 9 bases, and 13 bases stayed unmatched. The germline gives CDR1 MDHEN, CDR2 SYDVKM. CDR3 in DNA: TGTGCCAGCTGCATGACAGGGACCCCTCCGCCCCAGCATTTT. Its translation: CASCMTGTPPPQHF.

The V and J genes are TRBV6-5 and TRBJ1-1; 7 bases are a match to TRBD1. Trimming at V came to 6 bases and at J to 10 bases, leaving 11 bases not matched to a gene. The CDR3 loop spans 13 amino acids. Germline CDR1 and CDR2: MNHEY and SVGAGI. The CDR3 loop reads CASSEGGLGGAFF. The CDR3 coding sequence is TGTGCCAGCAGCGAAGGGGGCTTGGGGGGAGCTTTCTTT.

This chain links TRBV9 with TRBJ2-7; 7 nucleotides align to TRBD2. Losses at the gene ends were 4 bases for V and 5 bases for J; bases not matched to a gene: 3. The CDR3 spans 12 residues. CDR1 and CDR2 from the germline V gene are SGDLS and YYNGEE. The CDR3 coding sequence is TGTGCCAGCAGCCGGGGGGAAGACGAGCAGTACTTC. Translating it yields CASSRGEDEQYF.

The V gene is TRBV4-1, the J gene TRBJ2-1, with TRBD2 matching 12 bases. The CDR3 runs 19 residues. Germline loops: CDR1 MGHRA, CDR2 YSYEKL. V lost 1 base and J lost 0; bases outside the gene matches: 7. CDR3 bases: TGCGCCAGCAGCCAAGTTAGGACTAGCGGGAACAACTCCTACAATGAGCAGTTCTTC. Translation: CASSQVRTSGNNSYNEQFF.

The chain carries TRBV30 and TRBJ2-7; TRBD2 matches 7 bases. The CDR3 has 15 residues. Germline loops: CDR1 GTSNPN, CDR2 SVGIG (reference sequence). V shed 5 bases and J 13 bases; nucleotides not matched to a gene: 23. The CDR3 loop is CAWDRGGGGGRTPYF. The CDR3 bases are TGTGCCTGGGACCGTGGAGGCGGGGGAGGTCGTACACCCTACTTC.